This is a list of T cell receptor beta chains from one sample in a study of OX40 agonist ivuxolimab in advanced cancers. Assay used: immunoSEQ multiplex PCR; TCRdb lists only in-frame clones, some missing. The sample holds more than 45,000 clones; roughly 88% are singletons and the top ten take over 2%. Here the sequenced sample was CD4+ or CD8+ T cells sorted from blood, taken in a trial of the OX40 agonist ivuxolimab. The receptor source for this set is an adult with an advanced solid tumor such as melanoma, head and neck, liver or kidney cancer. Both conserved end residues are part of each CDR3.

CDR3: CASSIKAEVDEQYF
J: TRBJ2-7
V: TRBV19

CDR3: CASTLHDRGNTGELFF
J: TRBJ2-2
V: TRBV25-1

CDR3: CASSPRPHGDTQYF
J: TRBJ2-3
V: TRBV6-5

CDR3: CASSPLQGLGGDNEQFF
J: TRBJ2-1
V: TRBV7-9

CDR3: CASRLQGGGNTIYF
J: TRBJ1-3
V: TRBV5-5

CDR3: CAWSDREKLFF
J: TRBJ1-4
V: TRBV30

CDR3: CASSPGPGTNYGYTF
J: TRBJ1-2
V: TRBV7-3

CDR3: CASTAGRGDTIYF
J: TRBJ1-3
V: TRBV2

CDR3: CASSSGKGHGQPQHF
J: TRBJ1-5
V: TRBV27

CDR3: CASSTAINVDNEQFF
J: TRBJ2-1
V: TRBV11-1

CDR3: CASRGIGTDTQYF
J: TRBJ2-3
V: TRBV9

CDR3: CSAKGDQPQHF
J: TRBJ1-5
V: TRBV20-1

CDR3: CASSLGTGATNQPQHF
J: TRBJ1-5
V: TRBV11-2

CDR3: CASSLSTGRGRATQYF
J: TRBJ2-5
V: TRBV27

CDR3: CASSYGPGRPQHF
J: TRBJ1-5
V: TRBV6-5

CDR3: CASDPLGGANTGELFF
J: TRBJ2-2
V: TRBV4-1

CDR3: CASSLEGTGAKDTQYF
J: TRBJ2-3
V: TRBV7-6

CDR3: CASSRDRGTDTQYF
J: TRBJ2-3
V: TRBV7-2

CDR3: CASSFYEGEGTNTDTQYF
J: TRBJ2-3
V: TRBV11-3

CDR3: CASSQTRGRGTGELFF
J: TRBJ2-2
V: TRBV4-2

CDR3: CAWSVGADTEAFF
J: TRBJ1-1
V: TRBV30

CDR3: CASSLGGGSVSTQYF
J: TRBJ2-3
V: TRBV28

CDR3: CAWSEAGSPYGQYF
J: TRBJ2-7
V: TRBV30

CDR3: CASSTGTVNEKLFF
J: TRBJ1-4
V: TRBV19

CDR3: CASSVVGEAETQYF
J: TRBJ2-5
V: TRBV9

CDR3: CASGRDRMGWGEQFF
J: TRBJ2-1
V: TRBV19

CDR3: CASSRLFRGQSYNEQFF
J: TRBJ2-1
V: TRBV4-1

CDR3: CASSTRDPSGGSNQPQHF
J: TRBJ1-5
V: TRBV21-1

CDR3: CASSQASGGASWEQYF
J: TRBJ2-7
V: TRBV4-1

CDR3: CASSYLRAGGYEQYF
J: TRBJ2-7
V: TRBV6-5

CDR3: CASSRGRLGTLDTETQYF
J: TRBJ2-5
V: TRBV5-4

CDR3: CASSPGGAEAFF
J: TRBJ1-1
V: TRBV4-3

CDR3: CASRLTGANSPLHF
J: TRBJ1-6
V: TRBV7-2

CDR3: CASSLNPQSSYEQYF
J: TRBJ2-7
V: TRBV11-2

CDR3: CASSSPGKTGTLEQYF
J: TRBJ2-7
V: TRBV11-3

CDR3: CASEPKNEQFF
J: TRBJ2-1
V: TRBV2

CDR3: CASNSGGLNTGELFF
J: TRBJ2-2
V: TRBV19

CDR3: CASSLWGSTDTQYF
J: TRBJ2-3
V: TRBV5-1

CDR3: CASSAQNPYNEQFF
J: TRBJ2-1
V: TRBV19

CDR3: CASSNIDVNPSTKNIQYF
J: TRBJ2-4
V: TRBV21-1